This T cell receptor beta chain appears in the sequencing data of a study of blood T cell repertoires in COVID-19. Study at large: COVID-19 samples, acute and convalescent, were from the United States, Italy and Spain.

V was shortened by 4 bases and J by 0 bases, with 9 bases between the two germline ends. The germline V gene has CDR1 MDHEN and CDR2 SYDVKM. This CDR3 contains 14 residues. In the authors' workflow: Estimation of nucleated cell counts was performed using reference gene primer amplification. Sequencing was performed with immunoSEQ multiplex PCR; in TCRdb, only in-frame clones are kept and a portion is missing. V and J calls and clone size are copied from that table; D and trimming were computed from the DNA. Of approximately 90,000 clones in the sample, 72% were seen once. The chain carries TRBV28 and TRBJ1-2; maybe TRBD1 (6 bases). The sequence came from a woman of 80 years or more with acute or convalescent COVID-19. The sequencing sample was made of peripheral blood. The CDR3 DNA reads TGTGCCAGCAGTTCAGGGGAAGCTAACTATGGCTACACCTTC. Residues: CASSSGEANYGYTF.